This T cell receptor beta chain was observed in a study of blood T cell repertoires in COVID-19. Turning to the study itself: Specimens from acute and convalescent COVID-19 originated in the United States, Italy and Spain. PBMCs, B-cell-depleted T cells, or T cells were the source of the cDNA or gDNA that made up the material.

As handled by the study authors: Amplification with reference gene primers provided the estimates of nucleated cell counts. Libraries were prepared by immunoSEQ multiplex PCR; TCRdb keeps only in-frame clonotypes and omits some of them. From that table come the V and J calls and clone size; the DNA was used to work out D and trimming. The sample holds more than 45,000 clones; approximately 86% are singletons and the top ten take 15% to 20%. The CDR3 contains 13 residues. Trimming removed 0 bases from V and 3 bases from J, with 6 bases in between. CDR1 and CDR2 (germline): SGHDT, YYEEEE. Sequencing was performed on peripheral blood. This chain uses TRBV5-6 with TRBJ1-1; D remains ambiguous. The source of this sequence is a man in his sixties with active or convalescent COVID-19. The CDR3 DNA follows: TGTGCCAGCAGCTTGGCTGTGTACACTGAAGCTTTCTTT. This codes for CASSLAVYTEAFF.